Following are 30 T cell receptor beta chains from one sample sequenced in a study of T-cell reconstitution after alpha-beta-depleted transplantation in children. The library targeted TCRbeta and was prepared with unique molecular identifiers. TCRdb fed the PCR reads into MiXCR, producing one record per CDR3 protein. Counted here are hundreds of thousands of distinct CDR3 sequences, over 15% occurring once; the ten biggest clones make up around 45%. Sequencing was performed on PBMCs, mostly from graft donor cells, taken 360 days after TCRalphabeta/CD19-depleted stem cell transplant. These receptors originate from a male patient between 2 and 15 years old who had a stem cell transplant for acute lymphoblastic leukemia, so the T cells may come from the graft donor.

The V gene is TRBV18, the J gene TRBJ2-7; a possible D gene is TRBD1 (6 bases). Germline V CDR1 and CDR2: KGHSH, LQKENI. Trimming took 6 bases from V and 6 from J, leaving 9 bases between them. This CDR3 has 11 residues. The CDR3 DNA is TGTGCCAGCTCGGACAGCATCGAGCAGTACTTC. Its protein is CASSDSIEQYF.

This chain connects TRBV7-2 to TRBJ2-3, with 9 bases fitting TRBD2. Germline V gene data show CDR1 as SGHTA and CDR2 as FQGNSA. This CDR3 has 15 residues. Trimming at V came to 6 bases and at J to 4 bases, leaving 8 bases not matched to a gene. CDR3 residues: CASSWASGNADTQYF. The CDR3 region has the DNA TGTGCCAGCAGTTGGGCTAGCGGGAATGCAGATACGCAGTATTTT.

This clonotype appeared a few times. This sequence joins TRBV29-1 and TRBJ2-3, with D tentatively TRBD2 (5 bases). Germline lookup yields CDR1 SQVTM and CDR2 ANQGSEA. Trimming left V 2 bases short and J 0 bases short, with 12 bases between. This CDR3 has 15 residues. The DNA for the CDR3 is TGCAGCGTTGAACGGAGCGGTACTAGCACAGATACGCAGTATTTT. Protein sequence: CSVERSGTSTDTQYF.

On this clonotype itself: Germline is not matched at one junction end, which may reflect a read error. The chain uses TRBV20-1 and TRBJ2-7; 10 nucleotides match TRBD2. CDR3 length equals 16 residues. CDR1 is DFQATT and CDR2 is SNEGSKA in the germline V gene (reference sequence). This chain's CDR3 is CCARGSRSGGVDEQYF. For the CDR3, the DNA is TGCTGTGCTAGAGGGTCTCGGAGCGGGGGGGTGGACGAGCAGTACTTC.

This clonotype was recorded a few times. CDR3 residues: CASSFDRGNTEAFF. CDR3 in DNA: TGTGCCAGCAGCTTTGACAGGGGGAACACTGAAGCTTTCTTT. The chain combines TRBV7-2 with TRBJ1-1; 8 bases are shared with TRBD1. V gave up 3 bases and J gave up 1 base; unmatched junction bases: 1. This CDR3 contains 14 residues. Looked up from germline, CDR1 is SGHTA and CDR2 is FQGNSA.

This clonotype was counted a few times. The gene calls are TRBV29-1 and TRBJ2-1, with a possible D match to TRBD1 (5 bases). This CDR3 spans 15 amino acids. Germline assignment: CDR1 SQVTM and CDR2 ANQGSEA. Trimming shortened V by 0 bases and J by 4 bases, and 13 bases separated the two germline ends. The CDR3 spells CSVEDAQGRYNEQFF. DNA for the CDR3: TGCAGCGTTGAAGATGCGCAGGGAAGGTACAATGAGCAGTTCTTC.

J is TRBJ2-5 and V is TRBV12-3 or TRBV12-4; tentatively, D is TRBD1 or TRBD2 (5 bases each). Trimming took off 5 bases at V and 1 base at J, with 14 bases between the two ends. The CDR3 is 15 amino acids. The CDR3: CASSPSRDPQETQYF. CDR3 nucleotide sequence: TGTGCCAGCAGTCCTAGCCGGGACCCCCAAGAGACCCAGTACTTC.

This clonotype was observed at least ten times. The CDR3 DNA follows: TGCAGCGTTGGGGGACAGTCTGGGGCCAACGTCCTGACTTTC. It codes for CSVGGQSGANVLTF. The chain combines TRBV29-1 with TRBJ2-6; 7 bases map to TRBD1. CDR1 and CDR2 (germline): SQVTM, ANQGSEA. V was pared by 4 bases and J by 1 base, with 1 base of the junction left unmatched. The CDR3 totals 14 residues. The full variable domain, with the rest looked up from reference TRBV29-1 and TRBJ2-6, is SAVISQKPSRDICQRGTSLTIQCQVDSQVTMMFWYRQQPGQSLTLIATANQGSEATYESGFVIDKFPISRPNLTFSTLTVSNMSPEDSSIYLCSVGGQSGANVLTFGAGSRLTVL.

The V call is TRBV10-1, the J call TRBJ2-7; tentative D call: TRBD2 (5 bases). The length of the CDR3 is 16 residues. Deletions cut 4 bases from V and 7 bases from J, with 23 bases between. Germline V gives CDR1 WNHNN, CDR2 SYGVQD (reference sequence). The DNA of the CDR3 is TGCGCCAGCAGTGGCGGACTTCCCAGCCCCTCGGGGGAGCAGTACTTC. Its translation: CASSGGLPSPSGEQYF.

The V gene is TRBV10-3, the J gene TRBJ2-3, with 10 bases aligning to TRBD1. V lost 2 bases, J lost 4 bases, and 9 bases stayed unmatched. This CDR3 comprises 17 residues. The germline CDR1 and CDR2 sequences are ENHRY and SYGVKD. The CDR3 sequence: CAISETETGGAADTQYF. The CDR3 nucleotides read TGTGCCATCAGTGAGACCGAGACAGGGGGCGCCGCAGATACGCAGTATTTT.

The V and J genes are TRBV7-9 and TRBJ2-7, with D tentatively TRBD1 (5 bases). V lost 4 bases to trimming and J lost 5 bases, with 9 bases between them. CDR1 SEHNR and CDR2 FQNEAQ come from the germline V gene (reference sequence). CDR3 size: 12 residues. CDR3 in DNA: TGTGCCAGCAGCTACCAAGGGGACGAGCAGTACTTC. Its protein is CASSYQGDEQYF. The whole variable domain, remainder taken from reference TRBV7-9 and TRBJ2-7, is DTGVSQNPRHKITKRGQNVTFRCDPISEHNRLYWYRQTLGQGPEFLTYFQNEAQLEKSRLLSDRFSAERPKGSFSTLEIQRTEQGDSAMYLCASSYQGDEQYFGPGTRLTVT.

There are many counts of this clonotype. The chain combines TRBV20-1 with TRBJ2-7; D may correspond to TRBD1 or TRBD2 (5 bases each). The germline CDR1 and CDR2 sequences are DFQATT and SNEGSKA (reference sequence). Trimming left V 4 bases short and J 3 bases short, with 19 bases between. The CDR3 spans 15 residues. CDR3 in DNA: TGCAGTGCTAATCCTTGGGACCGGGGAAGCTACGAGCAGTACTTC. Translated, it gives CSANPWDRGSYEQYF.

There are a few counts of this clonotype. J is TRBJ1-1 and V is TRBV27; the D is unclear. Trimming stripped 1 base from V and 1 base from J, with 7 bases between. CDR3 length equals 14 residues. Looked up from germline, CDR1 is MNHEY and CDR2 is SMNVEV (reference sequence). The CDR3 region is CASSLYSGNTEAFF. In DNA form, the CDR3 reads TGTGCCAGCAGTTTATATTCAGGGAACACTGAAGCTTTCTTT.

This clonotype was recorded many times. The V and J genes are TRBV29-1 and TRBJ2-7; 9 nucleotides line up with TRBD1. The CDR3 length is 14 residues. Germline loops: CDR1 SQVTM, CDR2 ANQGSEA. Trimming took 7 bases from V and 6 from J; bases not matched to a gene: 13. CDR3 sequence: CSAGTGTGSSEQYF. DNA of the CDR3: TGCAGCGCCGGGACCGGGACAGGGAGTAGCGAGCAGTACTTC.

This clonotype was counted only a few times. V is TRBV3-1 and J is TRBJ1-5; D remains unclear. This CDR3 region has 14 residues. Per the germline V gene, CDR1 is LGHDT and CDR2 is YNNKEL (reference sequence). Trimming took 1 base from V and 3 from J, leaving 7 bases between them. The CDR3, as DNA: TGTGCCAGCAGCCAAGGGGTTACCAATCAGCCCCAGCATTTT. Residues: CASSQGVTNQPQHF.

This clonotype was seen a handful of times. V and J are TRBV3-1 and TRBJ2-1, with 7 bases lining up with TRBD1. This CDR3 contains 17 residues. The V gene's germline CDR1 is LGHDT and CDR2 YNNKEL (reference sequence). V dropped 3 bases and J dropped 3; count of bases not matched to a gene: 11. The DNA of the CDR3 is TGTGCCAGCAGCCAGCAGACCGGGACAGAGAACTACAATGAGCAGTTCTTC. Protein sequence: CASSQQTGTENYNEQFF.

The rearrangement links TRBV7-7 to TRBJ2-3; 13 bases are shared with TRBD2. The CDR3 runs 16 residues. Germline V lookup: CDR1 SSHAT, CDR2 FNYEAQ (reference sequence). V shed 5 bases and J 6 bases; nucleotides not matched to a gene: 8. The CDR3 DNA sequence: TGTGCCAGCAGCGCACTAGCGGGAGGGCCAAGGGATACGCAGTATTTT. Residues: CASSALAGGPRDTQYF.

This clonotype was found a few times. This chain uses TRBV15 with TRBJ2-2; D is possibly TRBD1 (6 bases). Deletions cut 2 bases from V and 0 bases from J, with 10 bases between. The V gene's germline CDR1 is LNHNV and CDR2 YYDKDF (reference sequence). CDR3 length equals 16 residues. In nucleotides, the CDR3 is TGTGCCACCAGCAGACTGGGGGCGGCGAACACCGGGGAGCTGTTTTTT. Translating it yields CATSRLGAANTGELFF. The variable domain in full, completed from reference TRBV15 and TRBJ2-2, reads DAMVIQNPRYQVTQFGKPVTLSCSQTLNHNVMYWYQQKSSQAPKLLFHYYDKDFNNEADTPDNFQSRRPNTSFCFLDIRSPGLGDTAMYLCATSRLGAANTGELFFGEGSRLTVL.

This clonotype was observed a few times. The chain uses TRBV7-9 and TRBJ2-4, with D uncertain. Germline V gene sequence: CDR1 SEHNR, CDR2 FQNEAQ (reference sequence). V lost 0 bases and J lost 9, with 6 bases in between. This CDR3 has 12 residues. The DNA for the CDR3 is TGTGCCAGCAGCTTAGCGCAAGGCATTCAGTACTTC. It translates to CASSLAQGIQYF.

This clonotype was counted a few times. The CDR3 loop is CASGPEGHGYTF. In DNA, the CDR3 is TGTGCTAGTGGTCCCGAGGGGCATGGCTACACCTTC. The rearrangement uses TRBV12-5 and TRBJ1-2, with D possibly matching TRBD1 (5 bases). Trimming removed 5 bases from V and 6 bases from J, with 10 bases in between. Germline-derived CDR1 and CDR2 are LGHNT and FRNRAP. The CDR3 consists of 12 residues. Variable domain in full (rest from reference TRBV12-5 and TRBJ1-2): DARVTQTPRHKVTEMGQEVTMRCQPILGHNTVFWYRQTMMQGLELLAYFRNRAPLDDSGMPKDRFSAEMPDATLATLKIQPSEPRDSAVYFCASGPEGHGYTFGSGTRLTVV.

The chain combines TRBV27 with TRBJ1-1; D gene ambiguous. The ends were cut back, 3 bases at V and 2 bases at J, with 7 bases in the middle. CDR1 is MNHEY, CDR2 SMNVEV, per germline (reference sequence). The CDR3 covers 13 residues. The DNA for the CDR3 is TGTGCCAGCAGTTTGCTAATCAACACTGAAGCTTTCTTT. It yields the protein CASSLLINTEAFF.

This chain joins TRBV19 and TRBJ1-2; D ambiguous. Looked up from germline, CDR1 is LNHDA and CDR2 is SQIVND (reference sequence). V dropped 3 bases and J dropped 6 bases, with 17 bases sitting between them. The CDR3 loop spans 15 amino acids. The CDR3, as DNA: TGTGCCAGTAGTATCACCCGGACTTCCCCGGATGGCTACACCTTC. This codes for CASSITRTSPDGYTF.

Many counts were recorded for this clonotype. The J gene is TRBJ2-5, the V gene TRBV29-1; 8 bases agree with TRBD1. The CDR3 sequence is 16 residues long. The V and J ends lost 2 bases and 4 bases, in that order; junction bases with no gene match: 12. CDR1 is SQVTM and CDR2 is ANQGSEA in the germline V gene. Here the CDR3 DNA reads TGCAGCGTTGAAATGGCCCCTTACACAGGGGGAGAGACCCAGTACTTC. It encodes CSVEMAPYTGGETQYF. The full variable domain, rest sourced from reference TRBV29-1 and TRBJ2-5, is SAVISQKPSRDICQRGTSLTIQCQVDSQVTMMFWYRQQPGQSLTLIATANQGSEATYESGFVIDKFPISRPNLTFSTLTVSNMSPEDSSIYLCSVEMAPYTGGETQYFGPGTRLLVL.

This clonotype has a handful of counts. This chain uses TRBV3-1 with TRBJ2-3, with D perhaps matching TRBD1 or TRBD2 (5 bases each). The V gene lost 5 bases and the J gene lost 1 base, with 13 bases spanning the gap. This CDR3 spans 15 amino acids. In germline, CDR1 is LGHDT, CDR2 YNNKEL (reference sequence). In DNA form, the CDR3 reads TGTGCCAGCAGCATAAGGTCGGGGCGCACAGATACGCAGTATTTT. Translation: CASSIRSGRTDTQYF.

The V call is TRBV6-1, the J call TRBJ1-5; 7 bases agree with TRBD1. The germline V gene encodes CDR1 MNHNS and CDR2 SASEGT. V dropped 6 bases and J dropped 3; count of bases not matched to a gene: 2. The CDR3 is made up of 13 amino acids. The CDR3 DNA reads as TGTGCCAGCAGAAGGGGGCACAATCAGCCCCAGCATTTT. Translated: CASRRGHNQPQHF.

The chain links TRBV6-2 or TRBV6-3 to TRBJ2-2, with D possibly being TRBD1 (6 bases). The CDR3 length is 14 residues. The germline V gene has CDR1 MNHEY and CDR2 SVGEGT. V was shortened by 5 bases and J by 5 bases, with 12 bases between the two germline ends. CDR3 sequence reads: CASSPRDTTGELFF. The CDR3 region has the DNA TGTGCCAGCAGTCCAAGGGACACGACCGGGGAGCTGTTTTTT.

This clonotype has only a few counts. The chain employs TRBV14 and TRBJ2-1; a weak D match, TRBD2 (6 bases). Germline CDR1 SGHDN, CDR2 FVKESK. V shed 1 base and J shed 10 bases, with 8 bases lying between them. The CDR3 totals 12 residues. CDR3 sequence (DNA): TGTGCCAGCAGCCAAGGACGGGGGGAGCAGTTCTTC. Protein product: CASSQGRGEQFF.

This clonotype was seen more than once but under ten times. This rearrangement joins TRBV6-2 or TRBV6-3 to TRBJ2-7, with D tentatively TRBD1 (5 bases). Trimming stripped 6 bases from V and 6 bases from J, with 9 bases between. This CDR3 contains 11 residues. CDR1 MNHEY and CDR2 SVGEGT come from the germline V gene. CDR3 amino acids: CASSQGFEQYF. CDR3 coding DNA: TGTGCCAGCAGCCAGGGATTCGAGCAGTACTTC.

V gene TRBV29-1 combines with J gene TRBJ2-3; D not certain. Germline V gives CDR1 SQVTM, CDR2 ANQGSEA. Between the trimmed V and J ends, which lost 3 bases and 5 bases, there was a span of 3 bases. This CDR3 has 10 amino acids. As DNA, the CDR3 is TGCAGCGTTGATGAAGATACGCAGTATTTT. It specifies CSVDEDTQYF.

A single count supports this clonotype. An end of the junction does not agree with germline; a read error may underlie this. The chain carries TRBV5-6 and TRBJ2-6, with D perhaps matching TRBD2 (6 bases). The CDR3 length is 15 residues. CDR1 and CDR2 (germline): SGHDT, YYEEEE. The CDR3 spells CASSLLEGKANVLTF. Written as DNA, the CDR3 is TGCGCCAGCAGCTTGTTGGAGGGAAAGGCCAACGTCCTGACTTTC.